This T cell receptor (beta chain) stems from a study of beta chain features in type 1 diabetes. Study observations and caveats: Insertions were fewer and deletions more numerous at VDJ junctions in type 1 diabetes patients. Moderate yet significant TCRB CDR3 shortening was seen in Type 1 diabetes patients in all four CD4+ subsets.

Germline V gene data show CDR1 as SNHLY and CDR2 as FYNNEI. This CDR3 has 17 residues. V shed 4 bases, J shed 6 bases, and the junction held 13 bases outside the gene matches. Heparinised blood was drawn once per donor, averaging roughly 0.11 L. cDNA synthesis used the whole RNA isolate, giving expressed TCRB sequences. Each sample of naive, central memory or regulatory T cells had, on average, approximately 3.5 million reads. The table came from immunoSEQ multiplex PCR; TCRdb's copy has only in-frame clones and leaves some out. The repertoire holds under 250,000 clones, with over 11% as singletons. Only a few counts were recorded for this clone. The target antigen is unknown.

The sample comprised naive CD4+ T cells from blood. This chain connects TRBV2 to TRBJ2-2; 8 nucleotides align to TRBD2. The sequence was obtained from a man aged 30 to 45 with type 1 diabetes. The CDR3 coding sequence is TGTGCCAGCAGTGGTTTAACGGGGGGGCCGGCCGCCGGGGAGCTGTTTTTT. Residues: CASSGLTGGPAAGELFF.